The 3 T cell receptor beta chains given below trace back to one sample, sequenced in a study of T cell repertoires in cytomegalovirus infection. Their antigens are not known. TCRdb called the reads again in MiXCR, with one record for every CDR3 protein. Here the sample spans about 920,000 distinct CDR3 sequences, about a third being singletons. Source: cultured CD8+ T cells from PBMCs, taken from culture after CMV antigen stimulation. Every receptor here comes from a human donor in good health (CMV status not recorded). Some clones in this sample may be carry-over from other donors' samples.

The CDR3 nucleotides are TGTGCCAGCAGCCAAGTCACAGCCCTAACCTACAATGAGCAGTTCTTC. Residues: CASSQVTALTYNEQFF. The rearrangement joins TRBV14 to TRBJ2-1; D is uncertain. CDR1 is SGHDN and CDR2 is FVKESK in the germline V gene. V lost 1 base and J 2 bases, leaving 12 bases between the germline ends. CDR3 length equals 16 residues.

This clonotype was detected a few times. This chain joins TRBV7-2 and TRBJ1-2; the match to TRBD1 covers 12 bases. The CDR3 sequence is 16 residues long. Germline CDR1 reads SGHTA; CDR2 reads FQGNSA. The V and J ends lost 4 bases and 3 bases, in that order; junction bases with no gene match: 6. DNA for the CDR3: TGTGCCAGCAGCTCTAAGGGGACAGGGGGCGACTATGGCTACACCTTC. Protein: CASSSKGTGGDYGYTF. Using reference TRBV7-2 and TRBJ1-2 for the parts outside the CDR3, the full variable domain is GAGVSQSPSNKVTEKGKDVELRCDPISGHTALYWYRQSLGQGLEFLIYFQGNSAPDKSGLPSDRFSAERTGGSVSTLTIQRTQQEDSAVYLCASSSKGTGGDYGYTFGSGTRLTVV.

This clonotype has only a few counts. CDR3 sequence (DNA): TGTGCCAGCAGTTTGATAGGGGATGGAAATGAAGCTTTCTTT. This sequence encodes CASSLIGDGNEAFF. The gene calls are TRBV27 and TRBJ1-1; a possible D gene is TRBD1 (5 bases). The length of the CDR3 is 14 residues. Germline CDR1 and CDR2: MNHEY and SMNVEV (reference sequence). V was pared by 3 bases and J by 7 bases, with 15 bases between.